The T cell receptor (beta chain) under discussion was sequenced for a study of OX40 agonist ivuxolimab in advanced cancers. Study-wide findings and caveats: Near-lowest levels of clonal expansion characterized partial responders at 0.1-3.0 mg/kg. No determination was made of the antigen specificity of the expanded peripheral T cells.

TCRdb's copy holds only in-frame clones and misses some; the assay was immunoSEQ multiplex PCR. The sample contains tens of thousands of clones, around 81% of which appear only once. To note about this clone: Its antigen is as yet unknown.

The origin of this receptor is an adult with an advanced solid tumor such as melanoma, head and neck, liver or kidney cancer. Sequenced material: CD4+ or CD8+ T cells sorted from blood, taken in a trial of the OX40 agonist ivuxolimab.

The CDR3 nucleotides read TGCGCCAGCAGCGAGGACAGGGGGAACACCGGGGAGCTGTTTTTT. Its translation: CASSEDRGNTGELFF. This rearrangement joins TRBV5-1 to TRBJ2-2; 9 bases agree with TRBD1. V was clipped by 4 bases and J by 1 base; unmatched bases: 2. Germline CDR1 reads SGHRS; CDR2 reads YFSETQ. This CDR3 has 15 amino acids. Based on the CDR3 plus reference TRBV5-1 and TRBJ2-2, the full variable domain is KAGVTQTPRYLIKTRGQQVTLSCSPISGHRSVSWYQQTPGQGLQFLFEYFSETQRNKGNFPGRFSGRQFSNSRSEMNVSTLELGDSALYLCASSEDRGNTGELFFGEGSRLTVL.